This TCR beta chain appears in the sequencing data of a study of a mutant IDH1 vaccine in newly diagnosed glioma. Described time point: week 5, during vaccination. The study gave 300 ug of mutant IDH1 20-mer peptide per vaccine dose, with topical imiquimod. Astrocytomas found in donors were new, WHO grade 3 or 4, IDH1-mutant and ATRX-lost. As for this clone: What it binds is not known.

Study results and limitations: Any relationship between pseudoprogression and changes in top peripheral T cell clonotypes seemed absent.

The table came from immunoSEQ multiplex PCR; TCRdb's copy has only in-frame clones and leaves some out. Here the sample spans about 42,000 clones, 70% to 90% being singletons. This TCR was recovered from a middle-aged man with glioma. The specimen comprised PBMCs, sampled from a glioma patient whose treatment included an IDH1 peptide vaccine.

CDR3 residues: CASSAGTTYYEQYF. The CDR3 DNA sequence: TGTGCCAGCAGTGCCGGGACTACCTACTACGAGCAGTACTTC. The chain is built from TRBV6-1 and TRBJ2-7; 7 bases map to TRBD2. CDR3 length: 14 amino acids. The germline CDR1 and CDR2 sequences are MNHNS and SASEGT. The V segment lost 4 bases and the J segment 3 bases; nucleotides outside the gene matches: 6.